The sequence of this TCR beta chain was determined in a study of identical twins. This clonotype has only a few counts. Using its own MiXCR run on the 5' RACE reads, TCRdb lists one record per CDR3 protein. The table lists 1.5 million to 2 million distinct CDR3 sequences, more than 30% of them singletons, with over 0.25% in the top ten. Input material: cord blood. This receptor was identified in a newborn girl in good health.

As DNA, the CDR3 is TGTGCCAGCAGTTTAATGGGGGCCCGCAATCAGCCCCAGCATTTT. It specifies CASSLMGARNQPQHF. The V and J genes are TRBV12-3 or TRBV12-4 and TRBJ1-5, with a tentative D call TRBD1 (6 bases). V was cut by 2 bases and J by 2 bases, with 10 bases left in between. This CDR3 has 15 amino acids.